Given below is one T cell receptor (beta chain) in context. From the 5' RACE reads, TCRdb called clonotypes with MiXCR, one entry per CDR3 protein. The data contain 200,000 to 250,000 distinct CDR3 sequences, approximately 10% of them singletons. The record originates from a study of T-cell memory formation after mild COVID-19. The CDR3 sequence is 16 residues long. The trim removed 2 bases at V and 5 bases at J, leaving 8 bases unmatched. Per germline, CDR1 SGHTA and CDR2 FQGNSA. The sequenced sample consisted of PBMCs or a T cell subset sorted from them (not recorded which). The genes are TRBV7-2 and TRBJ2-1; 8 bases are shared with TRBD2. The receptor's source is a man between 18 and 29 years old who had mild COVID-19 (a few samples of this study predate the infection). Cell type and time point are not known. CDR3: CASSLRRVAGNNEQFF. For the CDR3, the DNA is TGTGCCAGCAGCTTAAGACGGGTAGCGGGGAACAATGAGCAGTTCTTC.